This passage covers 9 T cell receptor beta chains from one sample sequenced in a study of regulatory dendritic cells for organ transplantation. Their cognate antigens are unknown. This table comes from immunoSEQ multiplex PCR, and its TCRdb copy is limited to in-frame clones, with some not included. The table records 8,000 or so clones, about 70% of them present only once. CFSE-labeled sorted T cells met regulatory or mature dendritic cells for less than 6 days. Sequencing was done on a sample of memory CD4+ T cells from blood cultured with dendritic cells. Stated subset: CD45RO+ memory T cells. The receptors were sampled from a human donor in good health.

The rearrangement links TRBV18 to TRBJ2-5; TRBD1 aligns across 7 bases. The CDR3 contains 15 residues. CDR1 and CDR2 from the germline V gene are KGHSH and LQKENI. The ends lost 2 bases at V and 9 bases at J; junction bases unmatched: 12. CDR3 region: CASSPIGDQGVSQYF. Written as DNA, the CDR3 is TGTGCCAGCTCACCAATTGGGGACCAGGGGGTCTCCCAGTACTTC.

This chain joins TRBV5-1 and TRBJ2-1, with 8 positions matching TRBD1. This CDR3 is built from 16 residues. Germline loops: CDR1 SGHRS, CDR2 YFSETQ. The J segment lost 8 bases and the V segment lost 4 bases, leaving 14 bases of the junction unmatched. The CDR3 loop is CASSQAPGQVQHEQFF. For the CDR3, the DNA is TGCGCCAGCAGCCAGGCCCCGGGACAGGTACAGCATGAGCAGTTCTTC. Using reference TRBV5-1 and TRBJ2-1 for the parts outside the CDR3, the full variable domain is KAGVTQTPRYLIKTRGQQVTLSCSPISGHRSVSWYQQTPGQGLQFLFEYFSETQRNKGNFPGRFSGRQFSNSRSEMNVSTLELGDSALYLCASSQAPGQVQHEQFFGPGTRLTVL.

The rearrangement joins TRBV4-2 to TRBJ1-2; 8 nucleotides agree with TRBD1. CDR1 LGHNA and CDR2 YNFKEQ come from the germline V gene. The V and J ends lost 1 base and 4 bases, in that order; junction bases with no gene match: 8. The CDR3 loop spans 16 amino acids. The CDR3 region has the DNA TGTGCCAGCAGCCAAGTTCCGGGACAGGCTTCCTATGGCTACACCTTC. Protein: CASSQVPGQASYGYTF.

The chain couples TRBV5-8 to TRBJ2-1, with 7 bases aligning to TRBD1. V was pared by 3 bases and J by 9 bases, with 9 bases of the junction left unmatched. CDR3 length equals 14 residues. The germline gives CDR1 SGHTS, CDR2 YDEGEE. The CDR3 here is CASSYLTGQGEQFF. The CDR3 coding sequence is TGTGCCAGCAGCTACCTGACAGGGCAGGGTGAGCAGTTCTTC. Full variable domain (missing parts from reference TRBV5-8 and TRBJ2-1): EAGVTQSPTHLIKTRGQQATLRCSPISGHTSVYWYQQALGLGLQFLLWYDEGEERNRGNFPPRFSGRQFPNYSSELNVNALELEDSALYLCASSYLTGQGEQFFGPGTRLTVL.

The chain carries TRBV6-1 and TRBJ2-7; the D is unclear. The V and J ends lost 3 bases and 6 bases respectively, with 12 bases between them. The CDR3 totals 13 residues. Germline CDR1 and CDR2: MNHNS and SASEGT. CDR3 protein: CASSDGSLGEQYF. The CDR3 bases are TGTGCCAGCAGTGATGGGTCCCTAGGCGAGCAGTACTTC.

The V gene is TRBV9, the J gene TRBJ2-5; 10 bases map to TRBD1. Germline CDR1 SGDLS, CDR2 YYNGEE. The V segment lost 0 bases and the J segment 2 bases; nucleotides outside the gene matches: 7. This CDR3 region has 17 residues. CDR3 in DNA: TGTGCCAGCAGCGTAGGACAGGGGGCGCGAAGTCAAGAGACCCAGTACTTC. Its translation is CASSVGQGARSQETQYF.

This clone is classed as medium-sized. The genes are TRBV9 and TRBJ1-2; D not resolved. This CDR3 is 13 amino acids long. Germline values: CDR1 SGDLS, CDR2 YYNGEE. V gave up 10 bases and J gave up 0 bases, with 13 bases separating them. This CDR3 is CASRVRSNYGYTF. In DNA, the CDR3 is TGTGCCTCCCGGGTACGATCTAACTATGGCTACACCTTC.

This clone occurred a few times. The chain combines TRBV14 with TRBJ1-2; unclear D gene. The CDR3 contains 12 residues. Germline assignment: CDR1 SGHDN and CDR2 FVKESK. V lost 2 bases to trimming and J lost 5 bases, with 6 bases between them. CDR3 loop: CASSQNSYGYTF. For the CDR3, the DNA is TGTGCCAGCAGCCAAAACTCGTATGGCTACACCTTC.

The genes are TRBV9 and TRBJ2-2; 7 positions match TRBD1. V shed 4 bases, J shed 5 bases, and the junction held 8 bases outside the gene matches. Germline CDR1 SGDLS, CDR2 YYNGEE. The CDR3 extends over 15 amino acids. The CDR3 coding sequence is TGTGCCAGCAGCCCCGAGCCAGGGGGTACCGGGGAGCTGTTTTTT. Translated, it gives CASSPEPGGTGELFF.